This entry concerns a single TCR beta chain. TCRdb re-analysed the 5' RACE reads in MiXCR, keeping a single row per CDR3 protein. The table lists some 560,000 distinct CDR3 sequences, around a sixth of them singletons, with roughly 17% in the top ten. The data originate from a study of T cells after yellow fever vaccination. The CDR3 length is 15 residues. V was clipped by 2 bases and J by 3 bases, with 10 bases between them. CDR1 and CDR2 (germline): KGHDR, SFDVKD. The sequence was collected from a man between 18 and 29 years old who received the YFV17D yellow fever vaccine. The chain carries TRBV24-1 and TRBJ2-1; tentative D call: TRBD2 (6 bases). The source material was PBMCs, sampled around 5 days after the first yellow fever vaccination. The CDR3 reads CATSDSGRGYNEQFF. The CDR3 DNA sequence: TGTGCCACCAGTGATTCCGGGAGAGGCTACAATGAGCAGTTCTTC.